The text below deals with one TCR beta chain. What it binds is not known. Blood was sampled at baseline, cycle 4 day 1, and cycle 7 day 1. The CDR3 has 15 residues. CDR1 is LNHDA and CDR2 is SQIVND in the germline V gene (reference sequence). V lost 5 bases and J lost 3; bases outside the gene matches: 6. These data belong to a study of OX40 agonist ivuxolimab in advanced cancers. Overall study context: Patients received ivuxolimab, an agonistic anti-OX40 (CD134) antibody. All patients had ivuxolimab intravenously every 2 weeks at 0.01 to 10 mg/kg. Findings and limits, study-wide: Both CD4+ and CD8+ T cell populations in blood had undergone clonal expansion by week 6 at 0.1 to 3.0 mg/kg.

Sequencing was performed with immunoSEQ multiplex PCR; in TCRdb, only in-frame clones are kept and a portion is missing. The sample carries 14,000 or so clones, 75% to 80% recorded once. Sequencing used CD4+ or CD8+ T cells sorted from blood, obtained in a trial of the OX40 agonist ivuxolimab. The origin of this receptor is an adult with an advanced solid tumor such as melanoma, head and neck, liver or kidney cancer. This rearrangement joins TRBV19 to TRBJ2-7; TRBD1 matches 11 bases. The CDR3 nucleotides are TGTGCCAGTAGTGTTTCCGGGACAGGGGGCTACGAGCAGTACTTC. It yields the protein CASSVSGTGGYEQYF.